The rows below give T cell receptor beta chains drawn from one sample of a study of T cell responses to AZD1222 COVID-19 vaccine. Produced via immunoSEQ multiplex PCR; TCRdb's table is partial and in-frame only. The table shows around 180,000 clones, with 87% occurring only once. The sequencing here drew on peripheral blood, taken on day 0 of AZD1222 vaccination. These receptors all stem from an adult in good health. CDR3s leave out the opening cysteine and the closing phenylalanine or tryptophan.

ASSPTGTQPQH,TRBV28,11
ASSLEAGAHTEAF,TRBV4-1,13
ASSLTRVIGYGYT,TRBV7-2,13
SWAGVPDTQY,TRBV29-1,10
ASSGRQGLGNTEAF,TRBV6-1,14
ASSYSRGDPEQY,TRBV6-5,12
ASSHSGAGNTIY,TRBV3-1/TRBV3-2,12
ASSTWGASGSMETQY,TRBV7-9,15
ASSRLITYEQY,TRBV11-2,11
ASSVAGGNYEQY,TRBV9,12
ASSPTYRGNTEAF,TRBV6-5,13
ASSPTLRGTEAF,TRBV6-5,12
SVVRGQATNEKLF,TRBV29-1,13
ASSLRGDGTDTQY,TRBV5-1,13
ASSFDRGSGYT,TRBV6-5,11
ASSQAREAPYNEQF,TRBV4-1,14
ASRQGVNTIY,TRBV6-6,10
ASSFGRQLRPLSYGYT,TRBV5-1,16
ASSFHSQETQY,TRBV7-6,11
ASSIATGFGATEAF,TRBV5-6,14
ASSRTVGYEQY,TRBV6-5,11
ASSPSPGVYGYT,TRBV7-2,12
ASSMKGQSNYGYT,TRBV19,13